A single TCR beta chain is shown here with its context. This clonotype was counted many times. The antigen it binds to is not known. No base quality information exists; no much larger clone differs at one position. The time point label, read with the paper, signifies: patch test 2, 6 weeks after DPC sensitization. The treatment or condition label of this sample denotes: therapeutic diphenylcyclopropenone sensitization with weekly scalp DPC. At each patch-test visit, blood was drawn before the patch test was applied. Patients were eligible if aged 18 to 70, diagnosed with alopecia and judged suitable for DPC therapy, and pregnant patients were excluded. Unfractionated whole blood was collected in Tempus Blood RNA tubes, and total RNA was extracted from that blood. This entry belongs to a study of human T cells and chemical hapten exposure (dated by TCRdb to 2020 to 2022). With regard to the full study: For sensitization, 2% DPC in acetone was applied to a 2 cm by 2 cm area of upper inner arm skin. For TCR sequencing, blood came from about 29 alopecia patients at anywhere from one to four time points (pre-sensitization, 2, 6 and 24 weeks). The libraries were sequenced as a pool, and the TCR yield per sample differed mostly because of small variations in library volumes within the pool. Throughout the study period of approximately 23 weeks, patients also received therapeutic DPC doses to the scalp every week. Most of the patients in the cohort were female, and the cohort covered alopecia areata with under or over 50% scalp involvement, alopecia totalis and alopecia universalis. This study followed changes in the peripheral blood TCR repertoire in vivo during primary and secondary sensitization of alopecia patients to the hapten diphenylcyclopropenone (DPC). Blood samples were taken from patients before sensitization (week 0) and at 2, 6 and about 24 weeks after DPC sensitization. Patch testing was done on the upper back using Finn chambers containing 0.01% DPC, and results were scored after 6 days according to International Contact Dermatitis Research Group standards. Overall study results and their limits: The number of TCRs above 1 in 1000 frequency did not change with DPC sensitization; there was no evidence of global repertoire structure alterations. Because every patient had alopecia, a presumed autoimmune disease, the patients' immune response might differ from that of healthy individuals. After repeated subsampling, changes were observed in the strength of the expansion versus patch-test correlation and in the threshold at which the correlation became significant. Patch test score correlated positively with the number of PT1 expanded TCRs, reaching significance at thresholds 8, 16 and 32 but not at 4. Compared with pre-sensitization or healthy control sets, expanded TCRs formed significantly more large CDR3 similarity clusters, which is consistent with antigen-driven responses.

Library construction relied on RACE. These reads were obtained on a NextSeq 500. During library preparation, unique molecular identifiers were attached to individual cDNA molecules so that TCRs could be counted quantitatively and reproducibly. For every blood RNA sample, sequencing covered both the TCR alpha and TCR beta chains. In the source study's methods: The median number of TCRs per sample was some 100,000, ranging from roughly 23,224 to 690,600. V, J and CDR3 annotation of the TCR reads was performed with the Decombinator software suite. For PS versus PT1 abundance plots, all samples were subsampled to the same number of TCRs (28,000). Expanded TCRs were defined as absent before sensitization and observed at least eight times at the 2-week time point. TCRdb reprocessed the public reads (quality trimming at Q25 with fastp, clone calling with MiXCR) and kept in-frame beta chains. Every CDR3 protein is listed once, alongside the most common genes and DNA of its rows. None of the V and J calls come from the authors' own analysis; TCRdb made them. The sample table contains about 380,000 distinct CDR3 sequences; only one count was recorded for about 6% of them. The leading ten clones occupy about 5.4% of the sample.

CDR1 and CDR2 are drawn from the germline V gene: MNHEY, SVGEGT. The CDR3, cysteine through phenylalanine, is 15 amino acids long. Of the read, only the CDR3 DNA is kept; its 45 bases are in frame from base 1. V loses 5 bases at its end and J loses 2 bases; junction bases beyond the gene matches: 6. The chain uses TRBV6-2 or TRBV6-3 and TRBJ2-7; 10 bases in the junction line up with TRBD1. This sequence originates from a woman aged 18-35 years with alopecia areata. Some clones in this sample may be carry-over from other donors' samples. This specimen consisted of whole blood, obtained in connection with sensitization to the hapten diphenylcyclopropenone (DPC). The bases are TGTGCCAGCAGTCCCTGGACAGGGGGGACCTACGAGCAGTACTTC. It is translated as CASSPWTGGTYEQYF.